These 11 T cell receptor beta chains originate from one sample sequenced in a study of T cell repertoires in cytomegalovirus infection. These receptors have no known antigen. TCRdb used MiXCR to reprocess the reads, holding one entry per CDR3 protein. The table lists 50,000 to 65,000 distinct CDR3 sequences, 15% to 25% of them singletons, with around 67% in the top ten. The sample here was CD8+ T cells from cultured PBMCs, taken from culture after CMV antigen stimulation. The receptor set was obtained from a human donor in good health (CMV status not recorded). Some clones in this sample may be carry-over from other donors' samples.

The CDR3 spells CASSPTQEDNSPLHF. As DNA, the CDR3 is TGTGCCAGCAGCCCCACCCAGGAGGATAATTCACCCCTCCACTTT. This chain joins TRBV7-2 and TRBJ1-6; D remains unclear. The CDR3 is 15 amino acids. V shed 5 bases and J shed 5 bases, with 13 bases lying between them. Germline loops: CDR1 SGHTA, CDR2 FQGNSA.

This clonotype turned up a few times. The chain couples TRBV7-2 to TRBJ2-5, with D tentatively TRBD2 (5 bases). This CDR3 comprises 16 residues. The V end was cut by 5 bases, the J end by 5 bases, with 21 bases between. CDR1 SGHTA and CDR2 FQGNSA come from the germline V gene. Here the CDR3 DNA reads TGTGCCAGCAGCCAACTCCGGGGAAGTCCCACCGAGACCCAGTACTTC. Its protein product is CASSQLRGSPTETQYF. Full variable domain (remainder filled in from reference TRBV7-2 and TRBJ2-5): GAGVSQSPSNKVTEKGKDVELRCDPISGHTALYWYRQSLGQGLEFLIYFQGNSAPDKSGLPSDRFSAERTGGSVSTLTIQRTQQEDSAVYLCASSQLRGSPTETQYFGPGTRLLVL.

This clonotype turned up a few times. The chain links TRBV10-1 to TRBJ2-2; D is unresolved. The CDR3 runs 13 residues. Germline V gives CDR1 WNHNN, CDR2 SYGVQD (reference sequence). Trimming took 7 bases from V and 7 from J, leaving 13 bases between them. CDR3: CASTSGPFGELFF. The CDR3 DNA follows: TGCGCCAGCACCTCCGGACCGTTCGGGGAGCTGTTTTTT.

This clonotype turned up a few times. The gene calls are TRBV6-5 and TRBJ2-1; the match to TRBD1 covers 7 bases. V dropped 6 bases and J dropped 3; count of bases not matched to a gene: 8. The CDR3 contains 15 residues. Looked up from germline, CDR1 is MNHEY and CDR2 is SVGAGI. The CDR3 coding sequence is TGTGCCAGCAGCGACGGGACAGAGCTCTACAATGAGCAGTTCTTC. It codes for CASSDGTELYNEQFF.

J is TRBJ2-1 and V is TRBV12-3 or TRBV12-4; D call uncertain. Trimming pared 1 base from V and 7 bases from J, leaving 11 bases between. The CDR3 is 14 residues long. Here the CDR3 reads CASSLVLSLNEQFF. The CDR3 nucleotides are TGTGCCAGCAGTTTAGTCCTTAGCTTGAATGAGCAGTTCTTC.

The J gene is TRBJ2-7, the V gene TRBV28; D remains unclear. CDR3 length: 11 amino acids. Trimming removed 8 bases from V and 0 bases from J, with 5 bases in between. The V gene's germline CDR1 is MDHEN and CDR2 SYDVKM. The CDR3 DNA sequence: TGTGCCAGCCTCGCCTCCTACGAGCAGTACTTC. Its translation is CASLASYEQYF.

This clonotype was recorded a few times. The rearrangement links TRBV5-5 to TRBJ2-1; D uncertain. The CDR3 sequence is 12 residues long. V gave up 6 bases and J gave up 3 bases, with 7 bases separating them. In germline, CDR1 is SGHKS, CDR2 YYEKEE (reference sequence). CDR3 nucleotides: TGTGCCAGCACCCTCTTCTACAATGAGCAGTTCTTC. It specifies CASTLFYNEQFF.

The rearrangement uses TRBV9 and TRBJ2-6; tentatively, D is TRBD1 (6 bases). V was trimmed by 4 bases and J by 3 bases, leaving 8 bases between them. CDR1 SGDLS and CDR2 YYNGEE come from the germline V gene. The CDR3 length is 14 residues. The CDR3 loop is CASSSGVGANVLTF. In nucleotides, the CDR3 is TGTGCCAGCAGCTCAGGGGTTGGGGCCAACGTCCTGACTTTC.

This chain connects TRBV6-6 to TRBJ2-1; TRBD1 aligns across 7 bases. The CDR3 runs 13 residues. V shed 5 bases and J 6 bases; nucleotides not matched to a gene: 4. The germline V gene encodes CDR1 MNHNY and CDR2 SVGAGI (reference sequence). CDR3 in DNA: TGTGCCAGCAGTACGGGACAGAGCAATGAGCAGTTCTTC. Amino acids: CASSTGQSNEQFF.

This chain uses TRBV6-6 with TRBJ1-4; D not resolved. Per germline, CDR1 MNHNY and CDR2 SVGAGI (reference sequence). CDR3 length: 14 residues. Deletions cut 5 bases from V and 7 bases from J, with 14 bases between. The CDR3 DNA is TGTGCCAGCAGTGGCACCCCCTGGGTTGAAAAACTGTTTTTT. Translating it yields CASSGTPWVEKLFF.

CDR3 protein: CASSWAGRGEQYF. In nucleotides, the CDR3 is TGTGCCAGTAGTTGGGCGGGCAGAGGCGAGCAGTACTTC. The rearrangement joins TRBV19 to TRBJ2-7, with D possibly TRBD2 on 5 matching bases. Germline lookup yields CDR1 LNHDA and CDR2 SQIVND (reference sequence). The V end was cut by 5 bases, the J end by 6 bases, with 14 bases between. The CDR3 loop spans 13 amino acids.